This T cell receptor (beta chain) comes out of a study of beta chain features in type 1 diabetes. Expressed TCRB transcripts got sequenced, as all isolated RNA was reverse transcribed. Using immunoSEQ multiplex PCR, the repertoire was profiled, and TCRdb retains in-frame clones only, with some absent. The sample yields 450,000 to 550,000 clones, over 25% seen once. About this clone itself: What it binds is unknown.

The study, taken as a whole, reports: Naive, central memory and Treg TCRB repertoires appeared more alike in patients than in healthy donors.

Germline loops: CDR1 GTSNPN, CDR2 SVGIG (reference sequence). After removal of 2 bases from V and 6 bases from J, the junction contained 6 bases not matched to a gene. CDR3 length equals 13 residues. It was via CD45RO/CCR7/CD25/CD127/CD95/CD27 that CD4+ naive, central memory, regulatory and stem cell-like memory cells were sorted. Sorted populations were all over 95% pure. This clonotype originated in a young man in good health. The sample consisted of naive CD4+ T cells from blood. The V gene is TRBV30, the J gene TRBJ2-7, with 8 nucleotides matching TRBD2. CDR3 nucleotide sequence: TGTGCCTGGAGTTCCGGACTAGCCAGCGAGCAGTACTTC. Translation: CAWSSGLASEQYF.